In its sample, the clone carrying this TCR beta chain was seen a few times. This record comes from a study of Ad26.COV2.S vaccination and SARS-CoV-2 variants. Across the study: Donor was in the COV1001 Ad26.COV2.S trial arm. Recipients of Ad26.COV2.S got it intramuscularly, once or twice 56 days apart.

Treatment defined: 15 to 20 received Ad26.COV2.S at low or high dose, single or two shots; roughly 5 received placebo; per-sample allocation not given. Sampling was done on day 63 after the first vaccine or placebo injection. Measured with immunoSEQ multiplex PCR; TCRdb has only the in-frame clones, and not every one. In the table there are around 300,000 clones, approximately 86% of which are singletons. Germline CDR1 reads MDHEN; CDR2 reads SYDVKM. The CDR3 consists of 16 residues. The trim removed 4 bases at V and 2 bases at J, leaving 7 bases unmatched. This sequence joins TRBV28 and TRBJ1-5; 8 nucleotides match TRBD1. The source is a person between 18 and 65 years old who received the Ad26.COV2.S COVID-19 vaccine or a placebo. Sequenced here: peripheral blood, sampled in a trial of Ad26.COV2.S vaccine versus placebo. The DNA of the CDR3 is TGTGCCAGCAGTTCCGGCAGGGGGCTTGGCAATCAGCCCCAGCATTTT. Its translation is CASSSGRGLGNQPQHF.